This passage covers 18 T cell receptor beta chains from one sample sequenced in a study of post-analysis software for immune sequencing data (dated by TCRdb to the mid-2010s). For these receptors, no antigen is known. The library was made by PCR. Sequencer: Illumina HiSeq 2500. To reduce PCR and sequencing biases, unique molecular identifiers were incorporated into the TCR beta cDNA libraries. The public reads were quality trimmed at Q25 with fastp and then assembled into clones with MiXCR by TCRdb, keeping productive beta chains. Every CDR3 protein is listed once, alongside the most common genes and DNA of its rows. The sample data list around 250,000 distinct CDR3 sequences, and 36% of these were observed just once. The ten largest clones take up approximately 4.6% of the sample. Broader findings and caveats from the paper: Patients showed significantly higher frequencies than controls for a handful of TRBV segments, among them TRBV5-6, TRBV5-1 and TRBV20-1.

Material for sequencing was blood. These receptors originate from a girl between 5 and 17 years old with multiple sclerosis.

This clonotype occurred many times. J is TRBJ2-3 and V is TRBV7-2; D is ambiguous. Germline CDR1 SGHTA, CDR2 FQGNSA. V was trimmed by 5 bases and J by 3 bases, leaving 12 bases between them. This CDR3 is 14 amino acids long. The CDR3: CASSPFGRTDTQYF. CDR3 sequence (DNA): TGTGCCAGCAGCCCCTTTGGAAGGACAGATACGCAGTATTTT.

This clonotype was seen more than once but under ten times. V gene TRBV27 combines with J gene TRBJ2-1; the match to TRBD2 covers 13 bases. This CDR3 is 19 amino acids long. Losses at the gene ends were 4 bases for V and 0 bases for J; bases not matched to a gene: 9. Germline lookup yields CDR1 MNHEY and CDR2 SMNVEV (reference sequence). CDR3: CASSSGLAGVVDSYNEQFF. The CDR3 DNA follows: TGTGCCAGCAGTTCCGGACTAGCGGGAGTAGTGGACTCCTACAATGAGCAGTTCTTC.

In the case of this clonotype: This clone may be a read error of a much larger clone one base away. V usage is TRBV27 and J usage is TRBJ2-3; unclear D gene. The V gene's germline CDR1 is MNHEY and CDR2 SMNVEV (reference sequence). V dropped 4 bases and J dropped 7 bases, with 9 bases sitting between them. CDR3 length: 12 amino acids. The CDR3 protein is CASSSERHTQYF. CDR3 coding DNA: TGTGCCAGCAGTTCTGAGCGACATACGCAGTATTTT.

The chain is built from TRBV10-3 and TRBJ2-7, with D maybe TRBD2 (6 bases). V was clipped by 6 bases and J by 4 bases, with 16 bases between them. This CDR3 is 14 amino acids long. Looked up from germline, CDR1 is ENHRY and CDR2 is SYGVKD. CDR3 nucleotide sequence: TGTGCCATCAGGGACCCGACGGGAGATTACGAGCAGTACTTC. It translates to CAIRDPTGDYEQYF.

This sequence joins TRBV12-3 or TRBV12-4 and TRBJ2-1, with 7 bases matching TRBD2. J gave up 5 bases and V 10 bases, and 20 bases lay outside the gene matches. This CDR3 has 17 amino acids. The CDR3, as DNA: TGTGCCATCGAGATAGACCACTGGGCTAGCGGTAACAATGAGCAGTTCTTC. Encoded protein: CAIEIDHWASGNNEQFF.

The chain combines TRBV4-3 with TRBJ2-2; D uncertain. There are 14 residues in the CDR3. CDR1 LGHNA and CDR2 YSLEER come from the germline V gene. V shed 0 bases and J shed 5 bases, with 7 bases lying between them. The CDR3 coding sequence is TGCGCCAGCAGCCAAGATACGGGTACCGGGGAGCTGTTTTTT. Its translation: CASSQDTGTGELFF.

This chain links TRBV12-3 or TRBV12-4 with TRBJ2-1; 12 bases line up with TRBD2. The CDR3 is 17 amino acids. V was clipped by 1 base and J by 8 bases; unmatched bases: 9. CDR3 residues: CASSLGLAGGPGHEQFF. CDR3 bases: TGTGCCAGCAGTTTAGGGCTAGCGGGAGGGCCTGGGCATGAGCAGTTCTTC.

This chain links TRBV5-1 with TRBJ2-4; unclear D gene. CDR1 is SGHRS and CDR2 is YFSETQ in the germline V gene. Trimming removed 4 bases from V and 6 bases from J, with 11 bases in between. The CDR3 spans 13 residues. The CDR3 protein is CASSRDGLNIQYF. CDR3 in DNA: TGCGCCAGCAGCCGAGATGGATTAAACATTCAGTACTTC.

The rearrangement links TRBV7-9 to TRBJ1-4, with D possibly TRBD1 on 5 matching bases. V lost 7 bases and J lost 7, with 16 bases in between. The CDR3 extends over 14 amino acids. The germline V gene has CDR1 SEHNR and CDR2 FQNEAQ (reference sequence). As DNA, the CDR3 is TGTGCCAGCACTCGGGGGTTAAGTGGTGAAAAACTGTTTTTT. Translating gives CASTRGLSGEKLFF.

This clonotype has at least ten counts. V usage is TRBV29-1 and J usage is TRBJ1-5; 7 bases are a match to TRBD1. Trimming took 6 bases from V and 2 from J; bases not matched to a gene: 1. CDR1 is SQVTM, CDR2 ANQGSEA, per germline. The CDR3 loop spans 12 amino acids. CDR3 protein: CSVGQGNQPQHF. CDR3 coding DNA: TGCAGCGTAGGACAGGGCAATCAGCCCCAGCATTTT.

This clonotype appeared a few times. This chain uses TRBV10-3 with TRBJ1-5; the match to TRBD1 covers 8 bases. J lost 6 bases, V lost 0 bases, and 4 bases had no gene match. The CDR3 totals 15 residues. Per the germline V gene, CDR1 is ENHRY and CDR2 is SYGVKD. The CDR3 DNA sequence: TGTGCCATCAGTGAGTCCGGACAGGGCGGTCAGCCCCAGCATTTT. It is translated as CAISESGQGGQPQHF.

This clonotype occurred many times. The chain combines TRBV7-9 with TRBJ1-2; no clear D. CDR1 is SEHNR and CDR2 is FQNEAQ in the germline V gene (reference sequence). The V gene lost 5 bases and the J gene lost 4 bases, with 11 bases spanning the gap. CDR3 length equals 13 residues. CDR3 sequence: CASSGGLRYGYTF. CDR3 nucleotide sequence: TGTGCCAGCAGCGGCGGCCTGCGCTATGGCTACACCTTC.

This sequence joins TRBV4-3 and TRBJ2-1; 10 bases map to TRBD2. Trimming took 3 bases from V and 2 from J; bases not matched to a gene: 7. Germline V gives CDR1 LGHNA, CDR2 YSLEER. This CDR3 region has 17 residues. The CDR3 is CASSQGLTSGAYNEQFF. As DNA, the CDR3 is TGCGCCAGCAGCCAGGGATTAACTAGCGGGGCCTACAATGAGCAGTTCTTC.

As for this clonotype: A read error may explain this, as a much larger clone is one base away. The chain employs TRBV7-9 and TRBJ2-1, with D possibly being TRBD1 (6 bases). Germline assignment: CDR1 SEHNR and CDR2 FQNEAQ (reference sequence). This CDR3 comprises 13 residues. Trimming shortened V by 5 bases and J by 10 bases, and 15 bases separated the two germline ends. CDR3 amino acids: CASSGDRSKEQFF. CDR3 DNA: TGTGCCAGCAGCGGCGACAGGTCAAAGGAGCAGTTCTTC.

This clonotype was picked up many times. This sequence joins TRBV29-1 and TRBJ1-2, with unresolved D. The CDR3 is 13 residues long. The germline gives CDR1 SQVTM, CDR2 ANQGSEA. Trimming removed 6 bases at V and 9 bases at J, with 20 bases between. CDR3 in amino acids: CSVRMTSQLSYTF. For the CDR3, the DNA is TGCAGCGTCCGAATGACAAGCCAACTCAGCTACACCTTC.

As regards this clonotype: It may be a read error: a sequence one base away is much more abundant. The rearrangement joins TRBV5-1 to TRBJ2-1; 12 nucleotides line up with TRBD2. With V trimmed by 1 base and J by 1 base, 3 bases remained unmatched. CDR3 size: 17 residues. Germline values: CDR1 SGHRS, CDR2 YFSETQ. The CDR3 loop reads CASSLTSGGLSYNEQFF. In DNA, the CDR3 is TGCGCCAGCAGCTTGACTAGCGGGGGGCTTTCCTACAATGAGCAGTTCTTC.

The chain employs TRBV6-6 and TRBJ1-1, with 9 bases matching TRBD1. With 2 bases clipped from V and 4 bases from J, the junction kept 2 bases outside the gene matches. Germline assignment: CDR1 MNHNY and CDR2 SVGAGI (reference sequence). The length of the CDR3 is 14 residues. CDR3 loop: CASSYGTGPTEAFF. For the CDR3, the DNA is TGTGCCAGCAGTTACGGGACAGGGCCCACTGAAGCTTTCTTT.

This chain uses TRBV12-3 or TRBV12-4 with TRBJ2-3, with D unresolved. This CDR3 is 14 amino acids long. The V end lost 7 bases, the J end lost 0 bases, and 11 bases lay between the germline ends. The CDR3 sequence: CASTATLSTDTQYF. In DNA form, the CDR3 reads TGTGCCAGCACCGCCACACTTAGCACAGATACGCAGTATTTT.